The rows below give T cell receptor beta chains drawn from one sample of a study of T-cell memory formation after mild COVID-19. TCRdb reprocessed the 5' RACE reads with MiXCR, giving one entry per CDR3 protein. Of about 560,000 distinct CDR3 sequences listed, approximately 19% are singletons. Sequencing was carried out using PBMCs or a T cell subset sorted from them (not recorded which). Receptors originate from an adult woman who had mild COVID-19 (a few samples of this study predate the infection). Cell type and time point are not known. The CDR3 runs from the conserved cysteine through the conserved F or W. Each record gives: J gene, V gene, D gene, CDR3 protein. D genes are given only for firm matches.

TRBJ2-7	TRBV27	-	CASSFGTLVGEQYF
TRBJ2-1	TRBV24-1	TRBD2	CATSVAGGGTIF
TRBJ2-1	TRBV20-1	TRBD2	CSARRLAGAYNEQFF
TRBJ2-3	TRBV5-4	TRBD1	CASSSDRVQYF
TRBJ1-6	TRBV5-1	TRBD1	CASSFQQGLNSPLHF
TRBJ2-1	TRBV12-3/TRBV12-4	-	CASRPALGSYNEQFF
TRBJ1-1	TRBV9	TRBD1	CASSPHRSGQPEAFF
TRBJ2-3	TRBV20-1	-	CSAYEAERAHTDTQYF
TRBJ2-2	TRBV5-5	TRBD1	CASSRTGGSTGELFF
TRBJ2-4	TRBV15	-	CATRREGSKNIQYF
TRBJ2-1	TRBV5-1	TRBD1	CASSRGQATYNEQFF
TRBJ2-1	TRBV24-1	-	CATTASGTTYNEQFF
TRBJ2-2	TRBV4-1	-	CASSRGEGDTGELFF
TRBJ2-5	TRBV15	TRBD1	CATSSLTGGYGETQYF
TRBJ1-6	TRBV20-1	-	CSVQGGNSPLHF
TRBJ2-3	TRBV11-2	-	CASCSGGDTQYF
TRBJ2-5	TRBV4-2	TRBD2	CASSLTSGGTYTFQETQYF
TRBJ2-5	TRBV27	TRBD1	CASSLGDRGQETQYF
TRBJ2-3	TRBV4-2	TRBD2	CASSQAYIAAGGLDTQYF
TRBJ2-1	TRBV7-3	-	CASSLKGQDHNEQFF
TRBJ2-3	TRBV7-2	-	CASTTQNRGEFTDTQYF
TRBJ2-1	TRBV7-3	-	CASSLGLRGEQFF
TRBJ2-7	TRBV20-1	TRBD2	CSASLGLSYEQYF
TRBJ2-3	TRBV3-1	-	CASSQERGLQDTQYF
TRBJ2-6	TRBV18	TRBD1	CASSPLPRDRGSGANVLTF
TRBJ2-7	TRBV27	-	CASAWGADYEQYF
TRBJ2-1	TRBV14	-	CASSQDHHEGNEQFF
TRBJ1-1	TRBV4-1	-	CASSQVTANTEAFF
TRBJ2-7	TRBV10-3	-	CAISQLSGTASGEQYF
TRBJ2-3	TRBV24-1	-	CATSDFPRHDPDTQYF
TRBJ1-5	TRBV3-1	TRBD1	CASSPEGGGGNQPQHF
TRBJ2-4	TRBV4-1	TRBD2	CASSHLGGGAKNIQYF
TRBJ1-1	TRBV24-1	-	CATSDPTGTEAFF
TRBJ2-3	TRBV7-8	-	CAPTPLRSTDTQYF
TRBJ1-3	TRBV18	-	CASSPQMYRDGDSGNTIYF
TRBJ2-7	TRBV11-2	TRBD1	CASSSIGQGFEQYF
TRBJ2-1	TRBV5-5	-	CASSLDDNSYNEQFF